A selection of T cell receptor beta chains follows, all from one sample in a study of shared T cell receptors in the human thymus. Some clones are missing from TCRdb's copy, which holds only in-frame ones; the method was immunoSEQ multiplex PCR. The sample holds hundreds of thousands of clones, roughly 88% seen once. These data also featured in a second study, about human thymus T cells.

What was sequenced was thymocytes. The receptors here all came from a girl less than two years old with a congenital heart defect. CDR3s include the opening cysteine and the closing phenylalanine or tryptophan.

V: TRBV2; J: TRBJ1-1; CDR3: CASRGGSTEAFF
V: TRBV5-1; J: TRBJ2-7; CDR3: CASSLEIGGSEQYF
V: TRBV28; J: TRBJ2-5; CDR3: CASRSLAGMQETQYF
V: TRBV6-1; J: TRBJ1-3; CDR3: CASREGQAGGNTIYF
V: TRBV4-3; J: TRBJ2-2; CDR3: CASSQSPRGGNTGELFF
V: TRBV10-1; J: TRBJ2-4; CDR3: CASSETQEDIQYF
V: TRBV2; J: TRBJ2-3; CDR3: CASGRDREADTQYF
V: TRBV2; J: TRBJ1-2; CDR3: CASHGQTNYGYTF
V: TRBV25-1; J: TRBJ1-4; CDR3: CASSSYLVDTANEKLFF
V: TRBV11-3; J: TRBJ2-7; CDR3: CASSHRDRIYEQYF
V: TRBV21-1; J: TRBJ1-2; CDR3: CASSKWSRQSSYGYTF
V: TRBV6-1; J: TRBJ2-3; CDR3: CASRGTGTDTQYF
V: TRBV4-1; J: TRBJ1-3; CDR3: CASSQGDRNSGNTIYF
V: TRBV7-3; J: TRBJ2-5; CDR3: CASSSGAGRVPEETQYF
V: TRBV2; J: TRBJ1-5; CDR3: CASSRDSSNQPQHF
V: TRBV9; J: TRBJ2-7; CDR3: CASSVKLGWQYF
V: TRBV4-3; J: TRBJ2-2; CDR3: CASSPGQSTGELFF
V: TRBV6-6; J: TRBJ1-5; CDR3: CASRVRVNQPQHF
V: TRBV13; J: TRBJ2-3; CDR3: CASSLGLVLAGRRDTQYF
V: TRBV27; J: TRBJ2-2; CDR3: CASGPGQGASGELFF
V: TRBV5-1; J: TRBJ2-5; CDR3: CASSSGTLEETQYF
V: TRBV18; J: TRBJ2-2; CDR3: CASSPEGRAGELFF
V: TRBV27; J: TRBJ1-1; CDR3: CASSLSKRATEAFF
V: TRBV6-1; J: TRBJ2-3; CDR3: CASNRGVGDTQYF
V: TRBV6-5; J: TRBJ1-2; CDR3: CASSYGGQSRYGYTF
V: TRBV28; J: TRBJ2-4; CDR3: CASRPSRENIQYF
V: TRBV6-1; J: TRBJ1-6; CDR3: CASSEGLGTGDNSPLHF
V: TRBV28; J: TRBJ1-5; CDR3: CASSLGTGVYYSNQPQHF
V: TRBV28; J: TRBJ1-1; CDR3: CASSPLIMPRAGTGDTEAFF
V: TRBV29-1; J: TRBJ1-2; CDR3: CSVGKVAVSTNYGYTF
V: TRBV13; J: TRBJ1-2; CDR3: CASSLGQGGIVSGYTF
V: TRBV28; J: TRBJ1-2; CDR3: CASSLEPNFYGYTF
V: TRBV6-6; J: TRBJ1-1; CDR3: CASSYAHRGKHWAAFF
V: TRBV6-1; J: TRBJ1-2; CDR3: CASGALTEYYSYTF
V: TRBV28; J: TRBJ2-5; CDR3: CASSPLGLSKETQYF
V: TRBV18; J: TRBJ2-1; CDR3: CASSPPQGSSYNEQFF
V: TRBV7-2; J: TRBJ1-2; CDR3: CASSLEVSLVEGYTF
V: TRBV6-5; J: TRBJ2-2; CDR3: CASRKAGGRSGELFF
V: TRBV7-9; J: TRBJ1-1; CDR3: CASSCPGTGGPNTEAFF
V: TRBV27; J: TRBJ2-7; CDR3: CASGSWSSYEQYF
V: TRBV5-6; J: TRBJ1-1; CDR3: CASSPGTATNTEAFF
V: TRBV29-1; J: TRBJ1-2; CDR3: CSVEENQTGRGYTF
V: TRBV5-8; J: TRBJ1-2; CDR3: CASSYGPGGYTF
V: TRBV6-1; J: TRBJ2-2; CDR3: CATSGHNTGELFF
V: TRBV4-1; J: TRBJ2-2; CDR3: CASSPLRQGPRHGELFF
V: TRBV18; J: TRBJ2-7; CDR3: CASSPPGGGYEQYF
V: TRBV2; J: TRBJ1-1; CDR3: CASRIRTGLEAFF
V: TRBV28; J: TRBJ1-1; CDR3: CASTGTGNTEAFF
V: TRBV7-6; J: TRBJ1-6; CDR3: CASSPQPGQVTSPLHF
V: TRBV15; J: TRBJ1-5; CDR3: CATSRSQPLIDRALLRDQPQHF
V: TRBV10-3; J: TRBJ2-7; CDR3: CAISGKLSTGTPYEQYF
V: TRBV19; J: TRBJ1-5; CDR3: CASSINRESNQPQHF